These 31 T cell receptor beta chains were all obtained from the same sample, sequenced in a study of cytomegalovirus exposure and HLA in healthy donors. Both 60 Vbeta primers and 13 Jbeta primers went into the PCR. TCRdb keeps only in-frame clones here, not all; method: immunoSEQ multiplex PCR. Of approximately 120,000 clones in the sample, about 76% were seen once. The sequenced sample consisted of PBMCs. The receptors come from a woman in her forties in good health and CMV-seropositive.

The rearrangement joins TRBV4-1 to TRBJ2-3; TRBD2 matches at 8 bases. The germline CDR1 and CDR2 sequences are MGHRA and YSYEKL. CDR3 length: 13 residues. Trimming cost V 3 bases and J 4 bases; bases outside gene matches: 0. DNA of the CDR3: TGCGCCAGCAGCCAGACTAGCGCAGATACGCAGTATTTT. Translated, it gives CASSQTSADTQYF.

The rearrangement uses TRBV2 and TRBJ1-6; D may be TRBD1 (6 bases). V gave up 3 bases and J gave up 7 bases, with 16 bases separating them. CDR3 length: 16 amino acids. Looked up from germline, CDR1 is SNHLY and CDR2 is FYNNEI. The CDR3 DNA reads as TGTGCCAGCAGTGAGGACAGAAGTCGTGGAAATTCACCCCTCCACTTT. It codes for CASSEDRSRGNSPLHF.

The chain has TRBV2 and TRBJ2-2; weak D call: TRBD1 (6 bases). V was pared by 3 bases and J by 9 bases, with 14 bases between. CDR3 length equals 14 residues. Germline loops: CDR1 SNHLY, CDR2 FYNNEI. The CDR3 here is CASSDPTGRRELFF. The DNA for the CDR3 is TGTGCCAGCAGTGACCCCACAGGGCGCAGGGAGCTGTTTTTT.

The DNA of the CDR3 is TGTGCCAGCAGTGGCGGGGTAATGAACACTGAAGCTTTCTTT. Translation gives CASSGGVMNTEAFF. The gene calls are TRBV2 and TRBJ1-1, with no clear D. V was cut by 4 bases and J by 0 bases, with 9 bases left in between. Germline lookup yields CDR1 SNHLY and CDR2 FYNNEI. The CDR3 totals 14 residues.

This clone was counted once. The chain employs TRBV30 and TRBJ2-3; possible D gene TRBD2, 5 bases. CDR1 and CDR2 (germline): GTSNPN, SVGIG (reference sequence). Trimming removed 5 bases at V and 3 bases at J, with 9 bases between. There are 12 residues in the CDR3. CDR3 sequence: CAWGRRTDTQYF. The CDR3 DNA follows: TGTGCCTGGGGGAGAAGAACAGATACGCAGTATTTT. Variable domain in full (rest from reference TRBV30 and TRBJ2-3): SQTIHQWPATLVQPVGSPLSLECTVEGTSNPNLYWYRQAAGRGLQLLFYSVGIGQISSEVPQNLSASRPQDRQFILSSKKLLLSDSGFYLCAWGRRTDTQYFGPGTRLTVL.

The chain uses TRBV19 and TRBJ1-2, with a tentative D call TRBD1 (6 bases). This CDR3 region has 13 residues. V dropped 2 bases and J dropped 4 bases, with 8 bases sitting between them. Germline CDR1 and CDR2: LNHDA and SQIVND (reference sequence). The chain's CDR3 is CASSINRVYGYTF. In DNA form, the CDR3 reads TGTGCCAGTAGTATAAACAGGGTCTATGGCTACACCTTC.

This chain connects TRBV29-1 to TRBJ2-7, with TRBD1 as a possible D gene (6 bases). V was shortened by 7 bases and J by 5 bases, with 24 bases between the two germline ends. This CDR3 region has 15 residues. CDR1 is SQVTM and CDR2 is ANQGSEA in the germline V gene. The CDR3 spells CSAPVGNQGIHEQYF. CDR3 DNA: TGCAGCGCTCCGGTAGGGAATCAGGGGATCCACGAGCAGTACTTC.

The chain combines TRBV7-9 with TRBJ1-6; D gene uncertain. This CDR3 comprises 15 residues. Germline lookup yields CDR1 SEHNR and CDR2 FQNEAQ (reference sequence). Trimming pared 3 bases from V and 9 bases from J, leaving 15 bases between. The CDR3 is CASSLGGQLLSPLHF. The CDR3 DNA is TGTGCCAGCAGCTTGGGAGGGCAGCTCCTTTCACCCCTCCACTTT.

This clone came up a few times. The chain couples TRBV7-3 to TRBJ2-2, with 9 bases identical to TRBD2. The V segment lost 5 bases and the J segment 3 bases; nucleotides outside the gene matches: 7. The CDR3 has 16 residues. CDR1 and CDR2 (germline): SGHTA, FQGTGA. The CDR3 reads CASSPHSGGYTGELFF. The CDR3 DNA sequence: TGTGCCAGCAGCCCTCATAGCGGGGGATACACCGGGGAGCTGTTTTTT.

The V gene is TRBV7-3, the J gene TRBJ1-1; D perhaps matches TRBD1 (6 bases). The CDR3 totals 13 residues. Between the trimmed V and J ends, which lost 7 bases and 3 bases, there was a span of 12 bases. Per germline, CDR1 SGHTA and CDR2 FQGTGA. The CDR3 bases are TGTGCCAGCAAGGGCCAGGGGTACACTGAAGCTTTCTTT. It encodes CASKGQGYTEAFF. Using reference TRBV7-3 and TRBJ1-1 for the parts outside the CDR3, the full variable domain is GAGVSQTPSNKVTEKGKYVELRCDPISGHTALYWYRQSLGQGPEFLIYFQGTGAADDSGLPNDRFFAVRPEGSVSTLKIQRTERGDSAVYLCASKGQGYTEAFFGQGTRLTVV.

The gene calls are TRBV5-6 and TRBJ2-7; 8 bases match TRBD2. Germline values: CDR1 SGHDT, CDR2 YYEEEE. The ends lost 5 bases at V and 7 bases at J; junction bases unmatched: 14. CDR3 size: 15 residues. CDR3 DNA: TGTGCCAGCAGTGAGCCGGGGGGGCGCGATTGGGAGCAGTACTTC. Its translation is CASSEPGGRDWEQYF.

The V and J genes are TRBV6-1 and TRBJ1-1, with 9 positions matching TRBD1. With V trimmed by 2 bases and J by 4 bases, 5 bases remained unmatched. From germline, CDR1 is MNHNS and CDR2 SASEGT. This CDR3 has 15 amino acids. CDR3 amino acids: CASSERQGGFTEAFF. The CDR3 DNA reads TGTGCCAGCAGTGAAAGACAGGGGGGCTTCACTGAAGCTTTCTTT.

This chain connects TRBV5-4 to TRBJ2-2; the D gene is possibly TRBD1 (6 bases). Germline V gene sequence: CDR1 SGHNT, CDR2 YYREEE (reference sequence). The CDR3 covers 13 residues. Trimming left V 5 bases short and J 5 bases short, with 10 bases between. This CDR3 is CASSFDRTGELFF. Written as DNA, the CDR3 is TGTGCCAGCAGTTTTGACAGGACCGGGGAGCTGTTTTTT.

J is TRBJ1-4 and V is TRBV2; TRBD1 matches 9 bases. The CDR3 length is 14 residues. From germline, CDR1 is SNHLY and CDR2 FYNNEI. The ends lost 6 bases at V and 7 bases at J; junction bases unmatched: 6. The CDR3 DNA follows: TGTGCCAGCAGCTGGACAGGGGAATTTGAAAAACTGTTTTTT. Translation: CASSWTGEFEKLFF. The variable domain in full, completed from reference TRBV2 and TRBJ1-4, reads EPEVTQTPSHQVTQMGQEVILRCVPISNHLYFYWYRQILGQKVEFLVSFYNNEISEKSEIFDDQFSVERPDGSNFTLKIRSTKLEDSAMYFCASSWTGEFEKLFFGSGTQLSVL.

The V and J genes are TRBV19 and TRBJ2-7; TRBD1 matches 7 bases. Trimming at V came to 1 base and at J to 2 bases, leaving 5 bases not matched to a gene. The CDR3 has 15 amino acids. Germline CDR1 and CDR2: LNHDA and SQIVND (reference sequence). In DNA form, the CDR3 reads TGTGCCAGTAGTATAGCCAGGACAGGTCCCTACGAGCAGTACTTC. This encodes CASSIARTGPYEQYF.

The V and J genes are TRBV5-1 and TRBJ1-2; D unresolved. Germline V gene sequence: CDR1 SGHRS, CDR2 YFSETQ. This CDR3 spans 13 amino acids. Trimming stripped 4 bases from V and 3 bases from J, with 10 bases between. CDR3 bases: TGCGCCAGCAGCCCCCCGGAGTACTATGGCTACACCTTC. Amino acids: CASSPPEYYGYTF.

V usage is TRBV9 and J usage is TRBJ2-2; D call uncertain. This CDR3 comprises 14 residues. The germline CDR1 and CDR2 sequences are SGDLS and YYNGEE. V shed 2 bases and J shed 0 bases, with 5 bases lying between them. For the CDR3, the DNA is TGTGCCAGCAGCGTTCCAGCGAACACCGGGGAGCTGTTTTTT. Translated, it gives CASSVPANTGELFF. Drawing the rest from reference TRBV9 and TRBJ2-2, the complete variable domain is DSGVTQTPKHLITATGQRVTLRCSPRSGDLSVYWYQQSLDQGLQFLIQYYNGEERAKGNILERFSAQQFPDLHSELNLSSLELGDSALYFCASSVPANTGELFFGEGSRLTVL.

The J gene is TRBJ1-4, the V gene TRBV30, with unresolved D. The CDR3 sequence is 13 residues long. Trimming pared 3 bases from V and 6 bases from J, leaving 11 bases between. In germline, CDR1 is GTSNPN, CDR2 SVGIG (reference sequence). The CDR3 coding sequence is TGTGCCTGGAGGCTCGGTTTCGATGAAAAACTGTTTTTT. Amino acid sequence: CAWRLGFDEKLFF.

The chain carries TRBV5-1 and TRBJ2-7, with 8 nucleotides matching TRBD2. The CDR3 spans 14 residues. CDR1 is SGHRS, CDR2 YFSETQ, per germline. With V trimmed by 3 bases and J by 4 bases, 6 bases remained unmatched. This chain's CDR3 is CASSSGTSRYEQYF. CDR3 coding DNA: TGCGCCAGCAGCTCCGGGACTAGTAGGTACGAGCAGTACTTC.

The genes are TRBV30 and TRBJ2-3; the match to TRBD2 covers 7 bases. The junction had 9 bases not matched to a gene; V was cut back by 3 bases and J by 6 bases. The germline gives CDR1 GTSNPN, CDR2 SVGIG (reference sequence). The CDR3 covers 14 residues. CDR3 DNA sequence: TGTGCCTGGAGCGGGGGGAGGGTTTGGGATACGCAGTATTTT. This translates into CAWSGGRVWDTQYF.

The chain couples TRBV27 to TRBJ2-5, with TRBD1 identical over 9 bases. Germline V gene lookup returns CDR1 MNHEY and CDR2 SMNVEV (reference sequence). This CDR3 has 14 amino acids. After removal of 7 bases from V and 3 bases from J, the junction contained 6 bases not matched to a gene. The CDR3 spells CASKHGTGKETQYF. Here the CDR3 DNA reads TGTGCCAGCAAACACGGGACAGGGAAAGAGACCCAGTACTTC.

V is TRBV9 and J is TRBJ1-1, with D possibly matching TRBD1 (5 bases). V dropped 0 bases and J dropped 4 bases, with 7 bases sitting between them. The CDR3 is made up of 13 amino acids. CDR1 and CDR2 (germline): SGDLS, YYNGEE. The CDR3 sequence: CASSVEGITEAFF. As DNA, the CDR3 is TGTGCCAGCAGCGTAGAGGGGATCACTGAAGCTTTCTTT. Together with reference TRBV9 and TRBJ1-1, the CDR3 gives the full variable domain: DSGVTQTPKHLITATGQRVTLRCSPRSGDLSVYWYQQSLDQGLQFLIQYYNGEERAKGNILERFSAQQFPDLHSELNLSSLELGDSALYFCASSVEGITEAFFGQGTRLTVV.

V gene TRBV2 combines with J gene TRBJ2-5, with 10 bases matching TRBD2. This CDR3 is 14 amino acids long. Trimming took 6 bases from V and 2 from J; bases not matched to a gene: 3. Per germline, CDR1 SNHLY and CDR2 FYNNEI. The CDR3 nucleotides read TGTGCCAGCAGAAGGACTAGCGGACAAGAGACCCAGTACTTC. Translating it yields CASRRTSGQETQYF. Full variable domain (missing parts from reference TRBV2 and TRBJ2-5): EPEVTQTPSHQVTQMGQEVILRCVPISNHLYFYWYRQILGQKVEFLVSFYNNEISEKSEIFDDQFSVERPDGSNFTLKIRSTKLEDSAMYFCASRRTSGQETQYFGPGTRLLVL.

This clone was detected only once. The chain has TRBV5-1 and TRBJ1-2; D unresolved. This CDR3 spans 13 amino acids. The ends were cut back, 5 bases at V and 4 bases at J, with 12 bases in the middle. Germline CDR1 reads SGHRS; CDR2 reads YFSETQ. CDR3 amino acids: CASRDPGIYGYTF. The DNA for the CDR3 is TGCGCCAGCAGAGATCCGGGAATCTATGGCTACACCTTC.

This clone was seen once. The chain is built from TRBV6-1 and TRBJ1-1, with a possible D match to TRBD1 (5 bases). V was trimmed by 1 base and J by 11 bases, leaving 8 bases between them. This CDR3 comprises 11 residues. Germline V gene lookup returns CDR1 MNHNS and CDR2 SASEGT. The CDR3 reads CASSEGSGAFF. CDR3 DNA: TGTGCCAGCAGTGAAGGTTCAGGGGCTTTCTTT.

The sample holds many counts of this clone. The V gene is TRBV25-1, the J gene TRBJ2-2; D is perhaps TRBD1 (6 bases). The ends were cut back, 11 bases at V and 7 bases at J, with 17 bases in the middle. This CDR3 is built from 13 residues. Germline V gene data show CDR1 as MGHDK and CDR2 as SYGVNS. The CDR3 spells CACQGKLGGELFF. The DNA for the CDR3 is TGTGCCTGCCAGGGGAAATTAGGCGGGGAGCTGTTTTTT.

The V and J genes are TRBV6-1 and TRBJ1-2; D remains ambiguous. V lost 4 bases to trimming and J lost 5 bases, with 20 bases between them. CDR3 length equals 16 residues. Germline CDR1 reads MNHNS; CDR2 reads SASEGT. The CDR3 DNA follows: TGTGCCAGCAGTGGAGGAGGCGGTTCAGTTTCTTATGGCTACACCTTC. It translates to CASSGGGGSVSYGYTF.

This clone was detected a few times. The chain employs TRBV7-9 and TRBJ1-2; TRBD1 matches at 10 bases. The V and J ends lost 1 base and 7 bases, in that order; junction bases with no gene match: 9. Looked up from germline, CDR1 is SEHNR and CDR2 is FQNEAQ (reference sequence). CDR3 length: 16 residues. The CDR3 nucleotides are TGTGCCAGCAGCTTAGTCCAGGGACAGGGGACTCCTGGCTACACCTTC. It codes for CASSLVQGQGTPGYTF.

This clone has only a few counts. The chain uses TRBV6-1 and TRBJ1-5; no definite D call. The V end was cut by 8 bases, the J end by 2 bases, with 16 bases between. CDR1 and CDR2 from the germline V gene are MNHNS and SASEGT. CDR3 length equals 15 residues. The CDR3 sequence: CASRGEGQGNQPQHF. CDR3 nucleotides: TGTGCCAGCCGCGGGGAGGGCCAGGGCAATCAGCCCCAGCATTTT.

This chain joins TRBV6-5 and TRBJ1-1; D perhaps matches TRBD1 (5 bases). The V gene lost 0 bases and the J gene lost 8 bases, with 13 bases spanning the gap. Germline V gene lookup returns CDR1 MNHEY and CDR2 SVGAGI. The CDR3 spans 14 residues. This CDR3 is CASSYSIGQGEAFF. CDR3 bases: TGTGCCAGCAGTTACTCGATCGGGCAGGGCGAAGCTTTCTTT.

The CDR3 is CASSQDRGGLAFF. CDR3 nucleotides: TGTGCCAGCAGCCAAGATCGGGGGGGTTTAGCTTTCTTT. This chain connects TRBV14 to TRBJ1-1; D might be TRBD1 (5 bases). V was cut by 0 bases and J by 10 bases, with 12 bases left in between. The CDR3 runs 13 residues. In germline, CDR1 is SGHDN, CDR2 FVKESK.